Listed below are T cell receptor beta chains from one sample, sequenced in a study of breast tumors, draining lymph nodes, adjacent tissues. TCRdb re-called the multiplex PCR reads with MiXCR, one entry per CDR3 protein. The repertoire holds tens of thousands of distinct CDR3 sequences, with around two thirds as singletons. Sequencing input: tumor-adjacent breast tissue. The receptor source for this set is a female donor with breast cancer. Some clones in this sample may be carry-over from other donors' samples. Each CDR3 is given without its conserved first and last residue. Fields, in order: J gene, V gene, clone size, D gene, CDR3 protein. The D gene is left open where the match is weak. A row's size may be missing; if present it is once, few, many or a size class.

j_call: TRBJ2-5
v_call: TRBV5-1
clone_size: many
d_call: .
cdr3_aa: ASSFPGRETQY

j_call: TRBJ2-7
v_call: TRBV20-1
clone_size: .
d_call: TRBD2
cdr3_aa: SARELLAGGLNEQY

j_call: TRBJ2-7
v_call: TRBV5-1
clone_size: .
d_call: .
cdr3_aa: ASSHDHYEQY

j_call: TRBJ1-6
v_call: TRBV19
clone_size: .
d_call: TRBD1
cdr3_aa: ASSIRTGGSSPLH

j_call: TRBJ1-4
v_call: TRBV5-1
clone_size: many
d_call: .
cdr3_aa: ASSLEAGRRGEKLF

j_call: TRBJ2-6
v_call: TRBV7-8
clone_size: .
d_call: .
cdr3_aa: ASSAYGTPSGANVLT

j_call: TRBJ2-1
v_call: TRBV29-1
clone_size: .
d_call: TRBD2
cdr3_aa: SVAPTSGSYEQF

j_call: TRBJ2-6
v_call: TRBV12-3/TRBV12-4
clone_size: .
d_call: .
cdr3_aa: ASSLRVSGANVLT

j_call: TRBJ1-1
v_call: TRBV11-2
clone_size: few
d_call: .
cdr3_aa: ASSTTGGAF

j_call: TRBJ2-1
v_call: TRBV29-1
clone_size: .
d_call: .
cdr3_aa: SVAGLGGEQF

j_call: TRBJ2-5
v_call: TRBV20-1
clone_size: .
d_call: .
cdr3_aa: SARDPQGKETQY

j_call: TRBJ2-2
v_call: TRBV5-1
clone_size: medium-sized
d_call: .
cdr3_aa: ASSPRDTAGTGELF

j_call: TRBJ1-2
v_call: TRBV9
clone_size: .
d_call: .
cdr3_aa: ASSVDRGSGYT

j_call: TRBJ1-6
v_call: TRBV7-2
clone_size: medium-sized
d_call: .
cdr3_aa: ASSLSGGAYNSPLH

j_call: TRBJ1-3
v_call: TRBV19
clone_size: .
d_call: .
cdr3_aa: ASSIMSSGNTIY

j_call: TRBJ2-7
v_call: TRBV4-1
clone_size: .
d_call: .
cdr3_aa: ASSQDLTYEQY

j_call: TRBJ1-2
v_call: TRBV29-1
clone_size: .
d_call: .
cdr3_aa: RVDDGSYT

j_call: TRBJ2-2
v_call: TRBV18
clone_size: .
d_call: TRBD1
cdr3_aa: ASSPDGQGASTGELF

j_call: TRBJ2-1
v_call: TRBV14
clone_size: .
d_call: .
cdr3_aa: ASSQKTTLAVPAYEQF

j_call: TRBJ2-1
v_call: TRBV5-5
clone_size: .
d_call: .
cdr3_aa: ASSLVAGFNEQF

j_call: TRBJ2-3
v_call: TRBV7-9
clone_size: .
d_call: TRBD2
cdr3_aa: ASSLLLAGGTTDTQY

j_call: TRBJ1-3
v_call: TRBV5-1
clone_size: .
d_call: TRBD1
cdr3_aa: ASRQFPGQGTGNTIY

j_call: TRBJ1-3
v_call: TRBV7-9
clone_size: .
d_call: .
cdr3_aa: ASSSYGGNTIY

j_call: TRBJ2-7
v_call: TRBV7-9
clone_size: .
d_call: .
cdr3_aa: ASRGTLVEQY

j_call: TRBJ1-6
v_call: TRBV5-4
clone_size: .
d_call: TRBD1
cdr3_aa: ASSYLTGSSPLH

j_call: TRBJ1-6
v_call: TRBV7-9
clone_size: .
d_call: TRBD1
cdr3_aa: ASSLGGDSNSPLH

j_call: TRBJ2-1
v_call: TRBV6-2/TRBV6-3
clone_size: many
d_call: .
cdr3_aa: ASSHWVGVEQF

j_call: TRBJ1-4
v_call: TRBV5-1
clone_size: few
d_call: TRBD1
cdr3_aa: ASSLEGQGNEKLF

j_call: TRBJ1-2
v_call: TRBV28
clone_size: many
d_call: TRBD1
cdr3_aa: ASRRPGTGYGYT

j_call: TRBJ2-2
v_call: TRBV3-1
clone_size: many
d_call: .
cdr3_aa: ASSQRVTGELF

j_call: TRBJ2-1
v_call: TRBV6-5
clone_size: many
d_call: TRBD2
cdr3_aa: ASRLTGGPIDEQF

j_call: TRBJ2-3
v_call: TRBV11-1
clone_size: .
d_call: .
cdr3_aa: ASSSAYTQY

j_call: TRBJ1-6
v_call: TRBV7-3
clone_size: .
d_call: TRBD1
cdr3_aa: ASSGRDRDYNSPLH

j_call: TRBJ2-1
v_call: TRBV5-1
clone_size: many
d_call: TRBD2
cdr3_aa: ASSLVGREQF

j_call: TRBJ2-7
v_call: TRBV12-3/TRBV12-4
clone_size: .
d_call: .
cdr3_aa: ASSMAYEQY

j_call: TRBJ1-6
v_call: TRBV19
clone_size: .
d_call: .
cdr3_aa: ASCFGGENSPLH

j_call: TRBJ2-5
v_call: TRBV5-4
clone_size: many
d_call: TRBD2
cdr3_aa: ASSFSGSRETQY